This TCR beta chain is from a study of T cell responses to AZD1222 COVID-19 vaccine. Both about-4-week and about-12-week second-dose recipients were combined. The CDR3 contains 20 residues. Germline CDR1 reads SGHVS; CDR2 reads FNYEAQ. Germline trimming cut 5 bases from V and 7 bases from J; bases unmatched to any gene: 17. Concerning this clone itself: Its antigen is unidentified.

The assay was immunoSEQ multiplex PCR, and TCRdb's table has in-frame clones only and misses some. The profile shows 150,000 to 200,000 clones, about 91% of them singletons. Study conclusions and caveats: Dominant at 160-218 and 743-854, vaccine-associated CD4 TCRs also spanned spike.

This clonotype was obtained from an adult who received the AZD1222 COVID-19 vaccine. Sample: peripheral blood, taken 28 days after the second AZD1222 dose. This sequence joins TRBV7-6 and TRBJ2-1; TRBD2 matches at 16 bases. The CDR3 nucleotides are TGTGCCAGCAGCCGGACATCGGGACTAGCGGGAGGGCGGGTTGGTAATGAGCAGTTCTTC. Its translation: CASSRTSGLAGGRVGNEQFF.